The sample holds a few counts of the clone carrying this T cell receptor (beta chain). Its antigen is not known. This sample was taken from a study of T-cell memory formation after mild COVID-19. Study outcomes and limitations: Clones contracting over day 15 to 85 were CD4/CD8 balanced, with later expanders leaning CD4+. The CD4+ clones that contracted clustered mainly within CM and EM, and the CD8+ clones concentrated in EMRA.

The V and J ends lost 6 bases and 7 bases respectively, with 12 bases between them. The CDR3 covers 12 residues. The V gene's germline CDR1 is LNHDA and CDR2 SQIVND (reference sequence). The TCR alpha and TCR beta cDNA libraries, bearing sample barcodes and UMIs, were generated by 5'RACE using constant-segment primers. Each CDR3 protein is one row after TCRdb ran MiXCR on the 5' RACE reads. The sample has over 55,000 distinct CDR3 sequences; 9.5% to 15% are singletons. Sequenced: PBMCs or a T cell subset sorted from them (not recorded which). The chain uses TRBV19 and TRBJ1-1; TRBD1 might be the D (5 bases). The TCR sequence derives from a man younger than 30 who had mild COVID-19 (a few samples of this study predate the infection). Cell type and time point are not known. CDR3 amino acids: CASSLAGLEAFF. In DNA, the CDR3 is TGTGCCAGTAGCCTAGCAGGGCTTGAAGCTTTCTTT.